One and the same sample provided the 25 T cell receptor beta chains below, sequenced in a study of blood T cell repertoires in COVID-19. Clones were read by immunoSEQ multiplex PCR, and TCRdb kept only the in-frame ones, dropping some. Of roughly 250,000 clones listed, over 80% were seen once; the top ten hold approximately 2%. The sequenced sample was PBMCs or T cells enriched from blood (not recorded which). The receptor source for this set is a woman between 18 and 30 years old who had recovered from COVID-19.

The chain joins TRBV27 to TRBJ2-1; the D gene is possibly TRBD2 (6 bases). Trimming shortened V by 6 bases and J by 8 bases, and 14 bases separated the two germline ends. The CDR3 length is 13 residues. The germline V gene encodes CDR1 MNHEY and CDR2 SMNVEV (reference sequence). The CDR3 spells CASSRGFRDEQFF. For the CDR3, the DNA is TGTGCCAGCAGCCGGGGGTTTAGAGATGAGCAGTTCTTC.

The J gene is TRBJ2-5, the V gene TRBV19; no clear D. The CDR3 spans 14 residues. V was trimmed by 3 bases and J by 4 bases, leaving 12 bases between them. CDR1 and CDR2 (germline): LNHDA, SQIVND (reference sequence). The DNA of the CDR3 is TGTGCCAGTAGTATTTCATGGGCCCGAGAGACCCAGTACTTC. Encoded protein: CASSISWARETQYF. The full variable domain, in which reference TRBV19 and TRBJ2-5 provide the parts outside the CDR3, is DGGITQSPKYLFRKEGQNVTLSCEQNLNHDAMYWYRQDPGQGLRLIYYSQIVNDFQKGDIAEGYSVSREKKESFPLTVTSAQKNPTAFYLCASSISWARETQYFGPGTRLLVL.

The rearrangement links TRBV5-1 to TRBJ1-1, with D perhaps matching TRBD1 (6 bases). The V end was cut by 0 bases, the J end by 9 bases, with 15 bases between. The CDR3 loop spans 14 amino acids. Germline loops: CDR1 SGHRS, CDR2 YFSETQ. In DNA form, the CDR3 reads TGCGCCAGCAGCTTGGAATGGGGGCAGTCGAAAGCTTTCTTT. It is translated as CASSLEWGQSKAFF.

The chain couples TRBV3-1 (or the pseudogene TRBV3-2) to TRBJ1-1; no clear D. The V gene lost 4 bases and the J gene lost 0 bases, with 9 bases spanning the gap. The CDR3 totals 14 residues. Per the germline V gene, CDR1 is LGHDT and CDR2 is YNNKEL (reference sequence). CDR3 amino acids: CASSRVALNTEAFF. In nucleotides, the CDR3 is TGTGCCAGCAGCCGGGTAGCTCTGAACACTGAAGCTTTCTTT.

The CDR3 loop reads CASSLWGDQPQHF. DNA for the CDR3: TGTGCCAGCAGCTTATGGGGAGATCAGCCCCAGCATTTT. The V gene is TRBV11-2, the J gene TRBJ1-5; D gene ambiguous. V lost 2 bases to trimming and J lost 5 bases, with 7 bases between them. The CDR3 is 13 residues long. Germline-derived CDR1 and CDR2 are SGHAT and FQNNGV.

The chain links TRBV18 to TRBJ1-3; the D gene is possibly TRBD1 (5 bases). This CDR3 region has 14 residues. Germline lookup yields CDR1 KGHSH and CDR2 LQKENI. V lost 2 bases to trimming and J lost 4 bases, with 9 bases between them. The CDR3 sequence: CASSPSTAGNTIYF. As DNA, the CDR3 is TGTGCCAGCTCACCATCGACAGCCGGAAACACCATATATTTT.

The V call is TRBV11-1, the J call TRBJ2-5; D may be TRBD2 (6 bases). This CDR3 contains 16 residues. Trimming pared 1 base from V and 1 base from J, leaving 13 bases between. Germline V lookup: CDR1 SGHAT, CDR2 FQDESV (reference sequence). The CDR3 DNA is TGTGCCAGCAGCTTAGAGTACGGAGGGCTCCAAGAGACCCAGTACTTC. It translates to CASSLEYGGLQETQYF.

In its sample, this clone was seen once. The rearrangement links TRBV6-4 to TRBJ2-2; 11 positions match TRBD1. V was clipped by 1 base and J by 6 bases; unmatched bases: 4. The CDR3 length is 16 residues. Germline V CDR1 and CDR2: MRHNA, SNTAGT. DNA of the CDR3: TGTGCCAGCAGTGACTGGACAGGGGGCGCGGCCGGGGAGCTGTTTTTT. Protein product: CASSDWTGGAAGELFF.

The V and J genes are TRBV3-1 (or the pseudogene TRBV3-2) and TRBJ1-1; D remains unclear. The germline V gene has CDR1 LGHDT and CDR2 YNNKEL (reference sequence). V lost 4 bases and J 0 bases, leaving 9 bases between the germline ends. This CDR3 contains 14 residues. The CDR3 region has the DNA TGTGCCAGCAGCCCTCGCAGGTTGAACACTGAAGCTTTCTTT. Residues: CASSPRRLNTEAFF.

This chain connects TRBV29-1 to TRBJ2-7; 10 bases are a match to TRBD2. The germline gives CDR1 SQVTM, CDR2 ANQGSEA. V lost 4 bases to trimming and J lost 4 bases; unmatched junction nucleotides: 4. This CDR3 has 13 residues. This CDR3 is CSVVLAGDYEQYF. The CDR3 nucleotides are TGCAGCGTTGTCCTAGCGGGAGATTACGAGCAGTACTTC.

The chain carries TRBV9 and TRBJ1-2; no clear D. CDR1 is SGDLS and CDR2 is YYNGEE in the germline V gene. V lost 0 bases and J lost 2, with 8 bases in between. The CDR3 runs to 14 residues. The CDR3 loop reads CASSVEAGNYGYTF. The CDR3 DNA follows: TGTGCCAGCAGCGTAGAGGCGGGCAACTATGGCTACACCTTC.

The gene calls are TRBV28 and TRBJ2-1; 7 bases match TRBD2. The ends lost 4 bases at V and 4 bases at J; junction bases unmatched: 10. Germline V gene lookup returns CDR1 MDHEN and CDR2 SYDVKM. The CDR3 runs to 16 residues. CDR3 DNA: TGTGCCAGCAGTTCAATTAGCGCGGGAGTATACAATGAGCAGTTCTTC. Protein product: CASSSISAGVYNEQFF.

The V call is TRBV10-3, the J call TRBJ1-2, with D possibly TRBD1 on 5 matching bases. V was trimmed by 8 bases and J by 4 bases, leaving 14 bases between them. The CDR3 length is 13 residues. Germline V gene sequence: CDR1 ENHRY, CDR2 SYGVKD. DNA for the CDR3: TGTGCCATCCACTCGACAGCCCTCTATGGCTACACCTTC. Protein: CAIHSTALYGYTF.

The V call is TRBV5-1, the J call TRBJ2-7; D may be TRBD1 (6 bases). This CDR3 comprises 13 residues. The V gene lost 4 bases and the J gene lost 2 bases, with 10 bases spanning the gap. Germline assignment: CDR1 SGHRS and CDR2 YFSETQ. The CDR3 loop reads CASSPGHPYEQYF. The CDR3 bases are TGCGCCAGCAGCCCGGGACATCCCTACGAGCAGTACTTC. Full variable domain (rest looked up from reference TRBV5-1 and TRBJ2-7): KAGVTQTPRYLIKTRGQQVTLSCSPISGHRSVSWYQQTPGQGLQFLFEYFSETQRNKGNFPGRFSGRQFSNSRSEMNVSTLELGDSALYLCASSPGHPYEQYFGPGTRLTVT.

The genes are TRBV19 and TRBJ1-2, with TRBD1 matching over 8 bases. Germline loops: CDR1 LNHDA, CDR2 SQIVND (reference sequence). V was pared by 5 bases and J by 4 bases, with 9 bases of the junction left unmatched. This CDR3 is 15 amino acids long. The CDR3 reads CASSRQDRGLYGYTF. The CDR3 nucleotides read TGTGCCAGTAGTCGCCAAGACAGGGGCCTCTATGGCTACACCTTC.

The CDR3 nucleotides read TGCGCCAGCAGCTTAAATAGCGGGGACACAGATACGCAGTATTTT. Translated, it gives CASSLNSGDTDTQYF. This chain joins TRBV5-1 and TRBJ2-3; TRBD2 matches 8 bases. The CDR3 consists of 15 residues. V shed 2 bases and J 2 bases; nucleotides not matched to a gene: 4. CDR1 is SGHRS, CDR2 YFSETQ, per germline.

This rearrangement joins TRBV28 to TRBJ1-4; tentatively, D is TRBD1 (5 bases). Between the trimmed V and J ends, which lost 7 bases and 2 bases, there was a span of 11 bases. This CDR3 contains 14 residues. Germline CDR1 MDHEN, CDR2 SYDVKM. The CDR3 loop reads CASKWGGTNEKLFF. The CDR3, as DNA: TGTGCCAGCAAATGGGGGGGGACTAATGAAAAACTGTTTTTT.

The chain carries TRBV28 and TRBJ2-7; 7 bases are shared with TRBD2. Germline CDR1 is MDHEN and CDR2 is SYDVKM. This CDR3 contains 13 residues. V dropped 4 bases and J dropped 2; count of bases not matched to a gene: 2. CDR3 sequence reads: CASSSGGPYEQYF. The CDR3 DNA is TGTGCCAGCAGTTCGGGAGGACCCTACGAGCAGTACTTC. The entire variable domain, with the rest obtained from reference TRBV28 and TRBJ2-7, is as follows: DVKVTQSSRYLVKRTGEKVFLECVQDMDHENMFWYRQDPGLGLRLIYFSYDVKMKEKGDIPEGYSVSREKKERFSLILESASTNQTSMYLCASSSGGPYEQYFGPGTRLTVT.

The rearrangement uses TRBV28 and TRBJ1-6; 7 nucleotides line up with TRBD1. The CDR3 runs to 13 residues. The junction had 7 bases not matched to a gene; V was cut back by 10 bases and J by 7 bases. Per germline, CDR1 MDHEN and CDR2 SYDVKM. CDR3 DNA sequence: TGTGCCACCACGGACAGGCCAAATTCACCCCTCCACTTT. Translated: CATTDRPNSPLHF.

This clone was observed a few times. The V call is TRBV11-3, the J call TRBJ2-2; TRBD2 matches at 13 bases. J was trimmed by 8 bases and V by 5 bases; bases with no gene match: 5. This CDR3 region has 15 residues. CDR1 is SGHNT, CDR2 YENEEA, per germline. The CDR3: CASSALAGGSGELFF. CDR3 coding DNA: TGTGCCAGCAGCGCACTAGCGGGGGGGTCTGGGGAGCTGTTTTTT.

The chain recombines TRBV19 with TRBJ2-2; 9 nucleotides align to TRBD2. Germline V CDR1 and CDR2: LNHDA, SQIVND (reference sequence). V was clipped by 5 bases and J by 0 bases; unmatched bases: 4. This CDR3 is 16 amino acids long. The CDR3 sequence: CASSFAGGANTGELFF. The CDR3 DNA reads as TGTGCCAGTAGTTTTGCGGGAGGGGCGAACACCGGGGAGCTGTTTTTT.

The V gene is TRBV28, the J gene TRBJ1-2, with 8 bases identical to TRBD1. The length of the CDR3 is 15 residues. From germline, CDR1 is MDHEN and CDR2 SYDVKM. Trimming took 5 bases from V and 2 from J; bases not matched to a gene: 7. Here the CDR3 reads CASSPGQGGNYGYTF. CDR3 coding DNA: TGTGCCAGCAGTCCCGGACAGGGAGGAAACTATGGCTACACCTTC.

The V and J genes are TRBV6-5 and TRBJ1-2; D is uncertain. Trimming took 4 bases from V and 0 from J, leaving 12 bases between them. The CDR3 spans 15 residues. CDR1 is MNHEY, CDR2 SVGAGI, per germline. The CDR3 DNA reads TGTGCCAGCAGTTCCCAAACCGGGGCTAACTATGGCTACACCTTC. The encoded protein is CASSSQTGANYGYTF.

The CDR3 bases are TGTGCCAGCAGCCAAAATTCTCGGGAAAAACTGTTTTTT. It is translated as CASSQNSREKLFF. The chain has TRBV14 and TRBJ1-4; no clear D. CDR1 is SGHDN and CDR2 is FVKESK in the germline V gene. The CDR3 has 13 amino acids. V lost 2 bases to trimming and J lost 8 bases, with 9 bases between them.

The chain employs TRBV7-9 and TRBJ1-4, with 7 bases that match TRBD1. CDR3 size: 14 residues. Germline V lookup: CDR1 SEHNR, CDR2 FQNEAQ (reference sequence). Trimming took 4 bases from V and 5 from J; bases not matched to a gene: 4. Written as DNA, the CDR3 is TGTGCCAGCAGCTCCCCGGGACAGAATGAAAAACTGTTTTTT. Translated, it gives CASSSPGQNEKLFF.